A single sample is the source of the 21 T cell receptor beta chains below, sequenced in a study of blood T cell repertoires in COVID-19. The repertoire was sequenced with immunoSEQ multiplex PCR; TCRdb's copy has only in-frame clones and lacks some. The sample lists 180,000 or so clones; 80% to 90% were seen once. Source material: peripheral blood. These receptors came from a woman aged 40 to 49 with COVID-19, enrolled during active disease.

V and J are TRBV9 and TRBJ1-3; 7 bases are a match to TRBD1. With 4 bases clipped from V and 2 bases from J, the junction kept 6 bases outside the gene matches. Germline V lookup: CDR1 SGDLS, CDR2 YYNGEE. This CDR3 is built from 15 residues. The CDR3 region has the DNA TGTGCCAGCAGCCAACAGGGGATTCCTGGAAACACCATATATTTT. Its protein is CASSQQGIPGNTIYF. Drawing the rest from reference TRBV9 and TRBJ1-3, the complete variable domain is DSGVTQTPKHLITATGQRVTLRCSPRSGDLSVYWYQQSLDQGLQFLIQYYNGEERAKGNILERFSAQQFPDLHSELNLSSLELGDSALYFCASSQQGIPGNTIYFGEGSWLTVV.

The chain uses TRBV4-2 and TRBJ2-2; D may be TRBD2 (5 bases). V lost 0 bases, J lost 7 bases, and 6 bases lay in between. CDR3 size: 13 residues. From germline, CDR1 is LGHNA and CDR2 YNFKEQ. The CDR3 DNA reads as TGTGCCAGCAGCCAAGAGGAGGACGGGGAGCTGTTTTTT. This encodes CASSQEEDGELFF.

This chain connects TRBV24-1 to TRBJ1-2; D is possibly TRBD1 (6 bases). The CDR3 is 13 residues long. The V gene lost 8 bases and the J gene lost 6 bases, with 15 bases spanning the gap. Germline V gene lookup returns CDR1 KGHDR and CDR2 SFDVKD. The CDR3 spells CATTRGGNDGYTF. The CDR3 DNA reads as TGTGCCACCACAAGGGGGGGAAACGATGGCTACACCTTC.

The chain employs TRBV27 and TRBJ2-1; 8 nucleotides align to TRBD2. The J segment lost 2 bases and the V segment lost 6 bases, leaving 3 bases of the junction unmatched. This CDR3 is built from 14 residues. The germline V gene has CDR1 MNHEY and CDR2 SMNVEV (reference sequence). CDR3 sequence (DNA): TGTGCCAGCAGCGAGCGGGGGCCCTACAATGAGCAGTTCTTC. It encodes CASSERGPYNEQFF.

The V call is TRBV20-1, the J call TRBJ2-7, with 10 positions matching TRBD2. With V trimmed by 3 bases and J by 3 bases, 8 bases remained unmatched. In germline, CDR1 is DFQATT, CDR2 SNEGSKA (reference sequence). The CDR3 extends over 15 amino acids. The CDR3 loop reads CSASEAGGINYEQYF. CDR3 nucleotide sequence: TGCAGTGCTAGTGAAGCGGGAGGGATCAACTACGAGCAGTACTTC.

The CDR3 nucleotides read TGTGCCAGCAGCTTGGTCGGGTTCTCTGGAAACACCATATATTTT. It yields the protein CASSLVGFSGNTIYF. The chain is built from TRBV5-6 and TRBJ1-3; D unresolved. The CDR3 is 15 residues long. V lost 0 bases, J lost 0 bases, and 7 bases lay in between. Germline V gene sequence: CDR1 SGHDT, CDR2 YYEEEE.

This chain links TRBV5-6 with TRBJ1-2; a possible D gene is TRBD1 (6 bases). V dropped 0 bases and J dropped 5 bases, with 8 bases sitting between them. Germline CDR1 reads SGHDT; CDR2 reads YYEEEE. The CDR3 runs 13 residues. The CDR3 sequence: CASSLGQEYGYTF. The CDR3 nucleotides are TGTGCCAGCAGCTTGGGACAGGAATATGGCTACACCTTC.

This clone was seen a single time. The CDR3 is CAWSVGGPYEQYF. Written as DNA, the CDR3 is TGTGCCTGGAGTGTAGGAGGTCCCTACGAGCAGTACTTC. The V gene is TRBV30, the J gene TRBJ2-7; TRBD2 might be the D (5 bases). CDR3 length: 13 amino acids. The V gene's germline CDR1 is GTSNPN and CDR2 SVGIG (reference sequence). V lost 0 bases and J 2 bases, leaving 8 bases between the germline ends.

The chain carries TRBV6-5 and TRBJ1-6; D is unclear. Trimming took 8 bases from V and 0 from J, leaving 8 bases between them. This CDR3 comprises 14 residues. Germline V CDR1 and CDR2: MNHEY, SVGAGI. CDR3 in DNA: TGTGCCAGCGGAGGCCGCTCCTATAATTCACCCCTCCACTTT. The encoded protein is CASGGRSYNSPLHF.

The chain employs TRBV29-1 and TRBJ2-1; no reliable D call. The CDR3 sequence is 12 residues long. V was trimmed by 7 bases and J by 7 bases, leaving 14 bases between them. Per germline, CDR1 SQVTM and CDR2 ANQGSEA. The CDR3 DNA is TGCAGCGCAAGGCAAAGGCGGAATGAGCAGTTCTTC. Its protein product is CSARQRRNEQFF.

The chain is built from TRBV21-1 and TRBJ1-2; the tabulated D call, TRBD1, remains unverified against the DNA. TRBV21-1 is labeled a pseudogene. CDR3 length equals 14 residues. As DNA, the CDR3 is TGTGCCAGCAGCACAAGGGACACTAACTATGGCTACACCTTC. Translating gives CASSTRDTNYGYTF.

The J gene is TRBJ2-1, the V gene TRBV5-1, with TRBD1 matching over 8 bases. The trim removed 0 bases at V and 13 bases at J, leaving 6 bases unmatched. The CDR3 runs 13 residues. Germline V gives CDR1 SGHRS, CDR2 YFSETQ. The CDR3 loop reads CASSLEGTGSQFF. For the CDR3, the DNA is TGCGCCAGCAGCTTGGAGGGGACAGGCTCACAGTTCTTC.

The V call is TRBV9, the J call TRBJ1-3, with a possible D match to TRBD1 (5 bases). Germline lookup yields CDR1 SGDLS and CDR2 YYNGEE. This CDR3 is 13 amino acids long. Trimming removed 6 bases from V and 10 bases from J, with 17 bases in between. DNA for the CDR3: TGTGCCAGCACCGCCTCACAGACAGAGACCATATATTTT. This translates into CASTASQTETIYF.

The chain uses TRBV19 and TRBJ2-3; no firm D call. This CDR3 contains 14 residues. Per germline, CDR1 LNHDA and CDR2 SQIVND (reference sequence). V gave up 4 bases and J gave up 0 bases, with 8 bases separating them. The chain's CDR3 is CASSSETSTDTQYF. The CDR3 DNA follows: TGTGCCAGTAGTAGCGAGACTAGCACAGATACGCAGTATTTT.

The chain joins TRBV24-1 to TRBJ2-5; 8 bases are a match to TRBD2. In germline, CDR1 is KGHDR, CDR2 SFDVKD. Losses at the gene ends were 10 bases for V and 2 bases for J; bases not matched to a gene: 8. The CDR3 totals 14 residues. In DNA, the CDR3 is TGTGCCACGAAACCTAGCGGGCCACAAGAGACCCAGTACTTC. Its protein product is CATKPSGPQETQYF.

V usage is TRBV30 and J usage is TRBJ2-7, with TRBD1 matching 10 bases. The CDR3 covers 14 residues. Germline values: CDR1 GTSNPN, CDR2 SVGIG (reference sequence). V trimming: 2 bases; J trimming: 3 bases; junction bases outside the gene matches: 4. The CDR3 DNA sequence: TGTGCCTGGAGTCTTGGGACAGGGGTCTACGAGCAGTACGTC. Amino acids: CAWSLGTGVYEQYV.

The chain employs TRBV5-1 and TRBJ2-2; unclear D gene. Germline V lookup: CDR1 SGHRS, CDR2 YFSETQ. The CDR3 extends over 14 amino acids. V was shortened by 3 bases and J by 2 bases, with 8 bases between the two germline ends. This CDR3 is CASSSVSNTGELFF. CDR3 sequence (DNA): TGCGCCAGCAGCTCGGTCTCTAACACCGGGGAGCTGTTTTTT.

V usage is TRBV29-1 and J usage is TRBJ2-2, with unresolved D. CDR1 and CDR2 (germline): SQVTM, ANQGSEA. With 4 bases removed from V and 1 base from J, the gap between germline ends came to 7 bases. This CDR3 is 13 amino acids long. This CDR3 reads CSVGGGNTGELFF. CDR3 in DNA: TGCAGCGTTGGAGGTGGGAACACCGGGGAGCTGTTTTTT.

This chain connects TRBV30 to TRBJ2-7; D is unresolved. Germline values: CDR1 GTSNPN, CDR2 SVGIG (reference sequence). The CDR3 length is 14 residues. V was clipped by 1 base and J by 1 base, with 11 bases between them. The CDR3 sequence: CAWSAHTSSYEQYF. The CDR3 nucleotides are TGTGCCTGGAGTGCCCACACCAGTTCCTACGAGCAGTACTTC.

This CDR3 reads CASSIPRGNQPQHF. For the CDR3, the DNA is TGTGCCAGTAGTATCCCCAGGGGAAATCAGCCCCAGCATTTT. The V gene is TRBV19, the J gene TRBJ1-5; D is possibly TRBD1 (6 bases). This CDR3 has 14 residues. Germline V gives CDR1 LNHDA, CDR2 SQIVND (reference sequence). V dropped 3 bases and J dropped 4 bases, with 10 bases sitting between them.

This rearrangement joins TRBV18 to TRBJ2-1; TRBD2 agrees at 12 bases. The CDR3 has 14 amino acids. With V trimmed by 7 bases and J by 9 bases, 7 bases remained unmatched. The V gene's germline CDR1 is KGHSH and CDR2 LQKENI. The CDR3 sequence is CASYRLAGDLEQFF. CDR3 coding DNA: TGTGCCAGCTACCGACTAGCGGGAGATCTTGAGCAGTTCTTC.